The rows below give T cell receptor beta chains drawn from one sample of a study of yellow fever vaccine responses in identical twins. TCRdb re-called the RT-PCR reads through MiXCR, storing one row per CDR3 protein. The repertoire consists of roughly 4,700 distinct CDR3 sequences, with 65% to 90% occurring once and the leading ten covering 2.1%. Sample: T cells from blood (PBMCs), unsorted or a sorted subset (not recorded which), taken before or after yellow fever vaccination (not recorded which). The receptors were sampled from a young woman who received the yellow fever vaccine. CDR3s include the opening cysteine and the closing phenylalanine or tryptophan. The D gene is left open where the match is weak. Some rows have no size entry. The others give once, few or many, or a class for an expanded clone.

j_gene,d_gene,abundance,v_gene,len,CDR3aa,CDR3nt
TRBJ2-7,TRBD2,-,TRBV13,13,CASKPTSRYEQYF,TGTGCCAGCAAACCGACTAGCCGATACGAGCAGTACTTC
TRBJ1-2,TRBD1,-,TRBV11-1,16,CASSLVMRQGSYGYTF,TGTGCCAGCAGCTTAGTGATGCGACAGGGGAGCTATGGCTACACCTTC
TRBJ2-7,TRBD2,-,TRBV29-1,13,CSVTGTSGIEQYF,TGCAGCGTAACTGGGACTAGCGGGATCGAGCAGTACTTC
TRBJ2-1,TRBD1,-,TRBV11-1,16,CASSQGAAGRYNEQFF,TGTGCCAGCAGCCAGGGGGCGGCCGGAAGGTACAATGAGCAGTTCTTC
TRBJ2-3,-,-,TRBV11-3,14,CASSLGRSTDTQYF,TGTGCCAGCAGCCTCGGACGGAGCACAGATACGCAGTATTTT
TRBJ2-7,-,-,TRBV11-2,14,CASSPIQGPLEQYF,TGTGCCAGCAGCCCCATCCAGGGGCCTCTCGAGCAGTACTTC
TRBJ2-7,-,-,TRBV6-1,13,CASRRADPREQYF,TGTGCCAGCAGGCGGGCGGACCCACGGGAGCAGTACTTC
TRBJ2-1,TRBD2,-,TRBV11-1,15,CASSLRTSGHNEQFF,TGTGCCAGCAGCCTGAGGACTAGCGGCCACAATGAGCAGTTCTTC
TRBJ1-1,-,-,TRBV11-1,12,CASSFKGTEAFF,TGTGCCAGCAGCTTTAAAGGAACTGAAGCTTTCTTT
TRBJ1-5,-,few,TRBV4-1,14,CASSQVRSNQPQHF,TGCGCCAGCAGCCAAGTACGAAGCAATCAGCCCCAGCATTTT
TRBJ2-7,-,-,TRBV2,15,CASSEEQAPFYEQYF,TGTGCCAGCAGTGAAGAACAGGCTCCCTTCTACGAGCAGTACTTC
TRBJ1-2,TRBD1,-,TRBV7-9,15,CASSLVGTGVYGYTF,TGTGCCAGCAGCTTAGTTGGGACAGGGGTCTATGGCTACACCTTC
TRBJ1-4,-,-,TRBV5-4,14,CASSLDSFNEKLFF,TGTGCCAGCAGCTTGGACAGCTTTAATGAAAAACTGTTTTTT
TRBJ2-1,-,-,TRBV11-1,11,CASSLDLQWFF,TGTGCCAGCAGCTTAGATTTACAGTGGTTCTTC
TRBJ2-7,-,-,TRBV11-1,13,CASSLSGDHEQYF,TGTGCCAGCAGCTTATCAGGGGACCACGAGCAGTACTTC
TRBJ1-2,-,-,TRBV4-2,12,CASSQEAGGYTF,TGTGCCAGCAGCCAAGAGGCCGGTGGCTACACCTTC
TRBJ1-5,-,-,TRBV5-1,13,CASSLDSNQPQHF,TGCGCCAGCAGCTTGGATAGCAATCAGCCCCAGCATTTT
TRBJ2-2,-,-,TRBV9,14,CASSVVGARGELFF,TGTGCCAGCAGCGTAGTAGGGGCCCGCGGGGAGCTGTTTTTT
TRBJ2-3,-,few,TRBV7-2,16,CASSLAFKGSTDTQYF,TGTGCCAGCAGCTTAGCGTTTAAGGGAAGCACAGATACGCAGTATTTT
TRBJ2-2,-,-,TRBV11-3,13,CASSKQYTGELFF,TGTGCCAGCAGCAAACAGTACACCGGGGAGCTGTTTTTT
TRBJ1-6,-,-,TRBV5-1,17,CASSLVPGLALDSPLHF,TGCGCCAGCAGCTTGGTTCCAGGACTAGCCTTGGATTCACCCCTCCACTTT
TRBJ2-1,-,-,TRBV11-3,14,CASSFDRKDNEQFF,TGTGCCAGCAGCTTTGACCGGAAAGACAATGAGCAGTTCTTC
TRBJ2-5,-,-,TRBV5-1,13,CASSRGGQETQYF,TGCGCCAGCAGCCGAGGGGGTCAAGAGACCCAGTACTTC
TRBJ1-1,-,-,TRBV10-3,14,CAIRSGVMNTEAFF,TGTGCCATCAGATCAGGGGTGATGAACACTGAAGCTTTCTTT
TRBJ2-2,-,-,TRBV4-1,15,CASRHLGTTTGELFF,TGCGCCAGCAGACATCTCGGGACGACCACCGGGGAGCTGTTTTTT
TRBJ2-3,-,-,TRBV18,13,CASSPSLTDTQYF,TGTGCCAGCTCCCCTAGCCTCACAGATACGCAGTATTTT
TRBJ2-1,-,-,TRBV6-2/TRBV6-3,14,CASSYSNEVSEQFF,TGTGCCAGCAGTTACTCGAATGAGGTTAGTGAGCAGTTCTTC
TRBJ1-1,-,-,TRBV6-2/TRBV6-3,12,CASNEWGTEAFF,TGTGCCAGCAATGAATGGGGCACTGAAGCTTTCTTT
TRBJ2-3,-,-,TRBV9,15,CASAPLGTSSDTQYF,TGTGCCAGCGCCCCCCTGGGGACTTCGTCCGATACGCAGTATTTT
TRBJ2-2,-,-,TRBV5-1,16,CASSLLGRPNTGELFF,TGCGCCAGCAGCTTGTTAGGCAGGCCGAACACCGGGGAGCTGTTTTTT
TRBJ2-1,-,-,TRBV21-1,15,CASNALAGDYNEQFF,TGTGCCAGCAACGCACTAGCGGGGGACTACAATGAGCAGTTCTTC
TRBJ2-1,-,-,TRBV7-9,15,CASSLWRRGLNEQFF,TGTGCCAGCAGCTTATGGAGGAGAGGGCTCAATGAGCAGTTCTTC
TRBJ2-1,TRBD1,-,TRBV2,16,CASSEGGTGSYNEQFF,TGTGCCAGCAGTGAAGGGGGGACAGGGTCTTACAATGAGCAGTTCTTC
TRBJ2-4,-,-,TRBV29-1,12,CSVDAAENIQYF,TGCAGCGTTGACGCGGCCGAAAACATTCAGTACTTC
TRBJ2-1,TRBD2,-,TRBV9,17,CASSGTGGLAGGNEQFF,TGTGCCAGCAGCGGGACAGGGGGACTAGCGGGAGGGAATGAGCAGTTCTTC
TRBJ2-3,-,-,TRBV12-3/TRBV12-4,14,CASSFGGNADTQYF,TGTGCCAGCAGTTTCGGCGGGAATGCAGATACGCAGTATTTT
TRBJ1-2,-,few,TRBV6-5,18,CASSYLSFGSSEHYGYTF,TGTGCCAGCAGTTATTTATCTTTCGGGTCCAGCGAGCACTATGGCTACACCTTC
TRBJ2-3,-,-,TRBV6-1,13,CASSTKGGFTQYF,TGTGCCAGCAGTACTAAGGGGGGCTTTACGCAGTATTTT
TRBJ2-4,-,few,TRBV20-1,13,CSVLSGDWGIQYF,TGCAGTGTCCTTTCTGGGGATTGGGGCATTCAGTACTTC
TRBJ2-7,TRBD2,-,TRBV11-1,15,CASSRTSGNSYEQYF,TGTGCCAGCAGCAGGACTAGCGGGAACTCCTACGAGCAGTACTTC
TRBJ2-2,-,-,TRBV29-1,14,CSFQGGGGTGELFF,TGCAGCTTTCAGGGGGGGGGAGGAACCGGGGAGCTGTTTTTT
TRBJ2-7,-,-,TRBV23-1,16,CASSQSQGRSSYEQYF,TGCGCCAGCAGTCAATCGCAGGGCAGGAGCTCCTACGAGCAGTACTTC
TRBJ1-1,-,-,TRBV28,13,CASSLLYDLKGFF,TGTGCCAGCAGTTTATTATACGATTTGAAGGGTTTCTTT
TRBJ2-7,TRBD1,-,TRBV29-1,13,CSVSTGGPYEQYF,TGCAGCGTCTCTACAGGGGGCCCCTACGAGCAGTACTTC
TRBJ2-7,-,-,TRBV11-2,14,CASSSTPRGYEQYF,TGTGCCAGCAGCAGCACGCCTCGCGGCTACGAGCAGTACTTC
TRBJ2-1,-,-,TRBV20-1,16,CSARKARGGSYNEQFF,TGCAGTGCTAGAAAGGCCCGTGGGGGGTCTTACAATGAGCAGTTCTTC
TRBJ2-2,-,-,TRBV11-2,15,CASKGGQTGTGELFF,TGTGCCAGCAAAGGCGGCCAGACGGGGACCGGGGAGCTGTTTTTT
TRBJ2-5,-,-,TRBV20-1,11,CSARFLETQYF,TGCAGTGCTAGATTTCTGGAGACCCAGTACTTC
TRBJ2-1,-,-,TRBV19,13,CASGEGNYNEQFF,TGTGCCAGTGGAGAGGGGAACTACAATGAGCAGTTCTTC
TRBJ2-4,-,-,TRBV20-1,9,CSARRSDPF,TGCAGTGCTAGGAGGTCAGATCCCTTC
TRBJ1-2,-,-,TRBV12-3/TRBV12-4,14,CASSPLVGGGGYTF,TGTGCCAGCAGTCCCCTCGTCGGGGGAGGAGGCTACACCTTC